This is a list of T cell receptor beta chains from one sample in a study of cytomegalovirus exposure and HLA in healthy donors. Assay used: immunoSEQ multiplex PCR; TCRdb lists only in-frame clones, some missing. The table shows under 200,000 clones, with 84% occurring only once. The sample consisted of PBMCs. These receptors all come from a man in his late teens or twenties in good health and CMV-seronegative. Each CDR3 is given with its conserved first and last residue. Fields, in order: J gene, clone size, V gene, D gene, CDR3 protein, CDR3 DNA. The D gene is left open where the match is weak. Clone size is given for some rows only: seen once, a few or many times, or a class if the clone is expanded.

TRBJ2-5 | NA | TRBV29-1 | NA | CSVVWGLRSGETQYF | TGCAGCGTGGTCTGGGGACTCAGATCGGGGGAGACCCAGTACTTC
TRBJ1-1 | NA | TRBV28 | NA | CASSSPTRDIREGNTEAFF | TGTGCCAGCAGTTCCCCGACCAGGGACATCCGGGAGGGGAACACTGAAGCTTTCTTT
TRBJ2-3 | NA | TRBV7-2 | TRBD2 | CASSTGTSGGGTDTQYF | TGTGCCAGCAGCACAGGGACTAGCGGGGGAGGCACAGATACGCAGTATTTT
TRBJ1-4 | NA | TRBV4-2 | NA | CASSPKTVSLNEKLFF | TGTGCCAGCAGCCCGAAGACAGTGTCCTTAAATGAAAAACTGTTTTTT
TRBJ2-3 | NA | TRBV4-3 | TRBD2 | CASSQLTSGTWGNTQYF | TGCGCCAGCAGCCAACTGACTAGCGGGACCTGGGGGAATACGCAGTATTTT
TRBJ2-5 | NA | TRBV7-2 | TRBD2 | CASSPRGVAGEQETQYF | TGTGCCAGCAGCCCCCGGGGCGTAGCGGGGGAGCAAGAGACCCAGTACTTC
TRBJ2-4 | NA | TRBV27 | NA | CASSPPTGTTKNIQYF | TGTGCCAGCAGCCCACCCACAGGGACCACCAAAAACATTCAGTACTTC
TRBJ2-1 | few | TRBV5-5 | NA | CASSFNRGGVIF | TGTGCCAGCAGCTTCAACAGGGGAGGTGTAATCTTC
TRBJ1-1 | NA | TRBV19 | NA | CASMDSVNTEAFF | TGTGCCAGTATGGACAGCGTGAACACTGAAGCTTTCTTT
TRBJ2-1 | NA | TRBV11-1 | NA | CASSLDGSENSEQFF | TGTGCCAGCAGCTTAGATGGTAGCGAGAACAGTGAGCAGTTCTTC
TRBJ2-1 | NA | TRBV18 | TRBD1 | CASSGTGDYNEQFF | TGTGCCAGCTCCGGGACAGGGGACTACAATGAGCAGTTCTTC
TRBJ2-1 | NA | TRBV27 | TRBD2 | CASSLGGAYNEQFF | TGTGCCAGCAGTTTGGGGGGGGCCTACAATGAGCAGTTCTTC
TRBJ1-3 | NA | TRBV28 | NA | CASRPQGAGNTIYF | TGTGCCAGCAGACCACAGGGAGCTGGAAACACCATATATTTT
TRBJ2-1 | NA | TRBV6-5 | TRBD1 | CASSYDRDSYNEQFF | TGTGCCAGCAGTTACGACAGGGACTCCTACAATGAGCAGTTCTTC
TRBJ2-2 | NA | TRBV7-3 | TRBD1 | CASSPTGGHTGELFF | TGTGCCAGCAGCCCTACAGGGGGCCACACCGGGGAGCTGTTTTTT
TRBJ1-1 | once | TRBV30 | TRBD1 | CAWSTGQGSTEAFF | TGTGCCTGGAGCACCGGACAGGGGAGCACTGAAGCTTTCTTT
TRBJ2-7 | NA | TRBV7-9 | TRBD1 | CASSPKYSGTGEIYEQYF | TGTGCCAGCAGCCCAAAATATTCCGGGACAGGGGAAATCTACGAGCAGTACTTC
TRBJ2-7 | NA | TRBV27 | NA | CASSDGAPYEQCF | TGTGCCAGCAGTGATGGGGCCCCCTACGAGCAGTGCTTC
TRBJ1-1 | NA | TRBV7-2 | TRBD1 | CASSPFGQGYTEAFF | TGTGCCAGCAGCCCGTTCGGACAGGGATACACTGAAGCTTTCTTT
TRBJ1-5 | NA | TRBV21-1 | NA | CASSNSREDSNQPQHF | TGTGCCAGCAGCAACTCACGGGAAGATAGCAATCAGCCCCAGCATTTT
TRBJ1-2 | NA | TRBV27 | NA | CASSLGGGHGYTF | TGTGCCAGCAGTTTAGGCGGGGGCCATGGCTACACCTTC
TRBJ2-1 | once | TRBV7-9 | NA | CASSLVLAGRGNEQFF | TGTGCCAGCAGCTTAGTCCTGGCAGGTCGGGGGAATGAGCAGTTCTTC
TRBJ2-2 | once | TRBV5-4 | TRBD2 | CASSLGSGTSDGGELFF | TGTGCCAGCAGCTTGGGATCCGGGACTAGCGACGGCGGGGAGCTGTTTTTT
TRBJ2-2 | NA | TRBV9 | NA | CASSVGLLNTGELFF | TGTGCCAGCAGCGTGGGGCTTCTGAACACCGGGGAGCTGTTTTTT
TRBJ2-5 | NA | TRBV11-2 | NA | CASSLEGRRETQYF | TGTGCCAGCAGCTTAGAGGGGCGGCGGGAGACCCAGTACTTC
TRBJ1-2 | NA | TRBV5-4 | NA | CASSHRSQEPYGYTF | TGTGCCAGCAGCCACCGGTCACAGGAACCGTATGGCTACACCTTC
TRBJ1-2 | NA | TRBV2 | NA | CASIYQDSAGGYTF | TGTGCCAGCATCTATCAGGACTCAGCGGGAGGCTACACCTTC
TRBJ2-5 | few | TRBV27 | TRBD2 | CASSFTSGSQETQYF | TGTGCCAGCAGTTTCACTAGCGGGAGTCAAGAGACCCAGTACTTC
TRBJ2-7 | NA | TRBV9 | NA | CASSVMGGTGDEQYF | TGTGCCAGCAGCGTAATGGGGGGGACAGGCGACGAGCAGTACTTC
TRBJ2-7 | NA | TRBV4-1 | NA | CASSHWEGAYEQYF | TGCGCCAGCAGCCATTGGGAGGGGGCCTACGAGCAGTACTTC
TRBJ1-5 | once | TRBV28 | NA | CASAKARLGQPQHF | TGTGCCAGCGCAAAAGCGCGACTTGGGCAGCCCCAGCATTTT
TRBJ1-1 | NA | TRBV13 | TRBD1 | CASRRGNRGNTEAFF | TGTGCCAGCAGGAGGGGGAACAGGGGGAACACTGAAGCTTTCTTT
TRBJ2-5 | NA | TRBV5-1 | NA | CASSLITTWALGETQYF | TGCGCCAGCAGCTTGATAACCACGTGGGCCTTGGGAGAGACCCAGTACTTC
TRBJ2-1 | once | TRBV27 | NA | CASSPGGSYNEQFF | TGTGCCAGCAGCCCAGGGGGGTCCTACAATGAGCAGTTCTTC
TRBJ2-2 | NA | TRBV19 | TRBD2 | CASSLTSGTGELFF | TGTGCCAGTAGTCTGACTAGCGGGACCGGGGAGCTGTTTTTT
TRBJ2-2 | NA | TRBV9 | NA | CASSVGRILTGELFF | TGTGCCAGCAGCGTAGGGCGGATCCTCACCGGGGAGCTGTTTTTT
TRBJ2-7 | NA | TRBV5-6 | NA | CASSSGLPYEQYF | TGTGCCAGCAGCTCGGGACTCCCGTACGAGCAGTACTTC
TRBJ1-6 | few | TRBV5-4 | NA | CASSLATRDSPLHF | TGTGCCAGCAGCTTGGCAACGAGGGATTCACCCCTCCACTTT
TRBJ1-2 | NA | TRBV2 | NA | CASSGIGASLSF | TGTGCCAGCAGTGGAATTGGGGCCTCTCTCTCCTTC
TRBJ2-7 | NA | TRBV7-9 | TRBD2 | CASSLGTSGAPYEQYF | TGTGCCAGCAGCTTAGGTACTAGCGGAGCCCCCTACGAGCAGTACTTC
TRBJ1-5 | NA | TRBV7-9 | TRBD1 | CASSRTGGGNQPQHF | TGTGCCAGCAGCAGGACAGGGGGCGGCAATCAGCCCCAGCATTTT
TRBJ2-1 | NA | TRBV9 | TRBD2 | CASSSRGGNEQFF | TGTGCCAGCAGCTCTCGGGGGGGAAATGAGCAGTTCTTC
TRBJ1-2 | NA | TRBV7-9 | NA | CASSLGVAPYGYTF | TGTGCCAGCAGCTTAGGGGTAGCGCCCTATGGCTACACCTTC
TRBJ2-1 | once | TRBV7-9 | TRBD2 | CASSSLAGGPNNEQFF | TGTGCCAGCAGCTCCTTAGCGGGGGGCCCTAACAATGAGCAGTTCTTC